The 30 T cell receptor beta chains presented below share a single source sample, sequenced in a study of shared clonotypes between healthy human individuals. The repertoire was sequenced with immunoSEQ multiplex PCR; TCRdb's copy has only in-frame clones and lacks some. The sample records around 1.4 million clones, 98% being singletons. The sample consisted of naive CD4+ T cells sorted from blood. Indicated subset: CD45RA+ positively selected. The receptors were gathered from a man aged 25-45 years in good health.

Note on this clone: The junction shows a germline mismatch at one end, possibly a read error. The chain carries TRBV7-9 and TRBJ2-1; TRBD2 matches 8 bases. The CDR3 runs 16 residues. Germline CDR1 SEHNR, CDR2 FQNEAQ (reference sequence). The CDR3: CANSLALPGGNNEQFF. Here the CDR3 DNA reads TGTGCCAACAGCTTAGCCCTACCGGGAGGGAACAATGAGCAGTTCTTC.

V is TRBV5-6 and J is TRBJ1-2; D is undetermined. Trimming left V 5 bases short and J 5 bases short, with 16 bases between. Germline-derived CDR1 and CDR2 are SGHDT and YYEEEE. The CDR3 contains 14 residues. CDR3 residues: CASRPDGAVYGYTF. The CDR3 nucleotides are TGTGCCAGCAGGCCCGACGGAGCGGTTTATGGCTACACCTTC. Filled out from reference TRBV5-6 and TRBJ1-2, the complete variable domain reads DAGVTQSPTHLIKTRGQQVTLRCSPKSGHDTVSWYQQALGQGPQFIFQYYEEEERQRGNFPDRFSGHQFPNYSSELNVNALLLGDSALYLCASRPDGAVYGYTFGSGTRLTVV.

The chain couples TRBV30 to TRBJ2-5; D is perhaps TRBD2 (5 bases). The CDR3 consists of 12 residues. The germline V and J ends were trimmed by 4 bases and 2 bases, with 8 bases remaining between them. Germline-derived CDR1 and CDR2 are GTSNPN and SVGIG (reference sequence). The CDR3 protein is CAWNTGQETQYF. The CDR3 nucleotides are TGTGCCTGGAATACGGGGCAAGAGACCCAGTACTTC.

The CDR3 DNA follows: TGTGCCAGCCGTGGAGGACAGGGGTTAAACACCGGGGAGCTGTTTTTT. Translating gives CASRGGQGLNTGELFF. The J gene is TRBJ2-2, the V gene TRBV19, with 9 bases identical to TRBD1. The V gene's germline CDR1 is LNHDA and CDR2 SQIVND (reference sequence). The CDR3 length is 16 residues. The ends lost 9 bases at V and 2 bases at J; junction bases unmatched: 10.

This clone was detected only once. This chain connects TRBV7-9 to TRBJ1-2; tentative D call: TRBD1 (5 bases). The CDR3 spans 14 residues. From germline, CDR1 is SEHNR and CDR2 FQNEAQ (reference sequence). V was pared by 5 bases and J by 1 base, with 11 bases between. DNA of the CDR3: TGTGCCAGCAGCCTCGGGGGAATTAACTATGGCTACACCTTC. Translating it yields CASSLGGINYGYTF.

CDR3 nucleotides: TGCGCCAGCGGACCGGGACAGGACCCTTTCTTT. Amino acid sequence: CASGPGQDPFF. The V gene is TRBV10-2, the J gene TRBJ1-1, with 8 bases aligning to TRBD1. The CDR3 runs to 11 residues. V lost 8 bases and J lost 12; bases outside the gene matches: 8. CDR1 and CDR2 (germline): WSHSY, SAAADI.

CDR3: CASSEVATTGNEQFF. The CDR3 region has the DNA TGTGCCAGCAGTGAAGTCGCCACTACGGGCAATGAGCAGTTCTTC. The chain joins TRBV2 to TRBJ2-1; no reliable D call. CDR1 SNHLY and CDR2 FYNNEI come from the germline V gene. Deletions cut 1 base from V and 6 bases from J, with 13 bases between. The CDR3 length is 15 residues.

The V gene is TRBV19, the J gene TRBJ1-2, with 7 bases aligning to TRBD1. The CDR3 extends over 15 amino acids. CDR1 LNHDA and CDR2 SQIVND come from the germline V gene (reference sequence). J was trimmed by 8 bases and V by 6 bases; bases with no gene match: 15. The CDR3: CASSALGQATSGYTF. DNA of the CDR3: TGTGCCAGTAGCGCCTTAGGACAGGCTACGAGCGGCTACACCTTC. Variable domain in full (rest from reference TRBV19 and TRBJ1-2): DGGITQSPKYLFRKEGQNVTLSCEQNLNHDAMYWYRQDPGQGLRLIYYSQIVNDFQKGDIAEGYSVSREKKESFPLTVTSAQKNPTAFYLCASSALGQATSGYTFGSGTRLTVV.

This clone appeared once. V usage is TRBV7-9 and J usage is TRBJ2-3; 16 positions agree with TRBD2. Germline-derived CDR1 and CDR2 are SEHNR and FQNEAQ (reference sequence). CDR3 length: 16 residues. V was clipped by 6 bases and J by 1 base; unmatched bases: 1. The CDR3, as DNA: TGTGCCAGCAGGGGACTAGCGGGAGGGCGCACAGATACGCAGTATTTT. Its protein is CASRGLAGGRTDTQYF. Based on the CDR3 plus reference TRBV7-9 and TRBJ2-3, the full variable domain is DTGVSQNPRHKITKRGQNVTFRCDPISEHNRLYWYRQTLGQGPEFLTYFQNEAQLEKSRLLSDRFSAERPKGSFSTLEIQRTEQGDSAMYLCASRGLAGGRTDTQYFGPGTRLTVL.

The gene calls are TRBV27 and TRBJ2-6, with D hard to call. Germline-derived CDR1 and CDR2 are MNHEY and SMNVEV (reference sequence). V shed 4 bases and J shed 2 bases, with 9 bases lying between them. The CDR3 has 15 amino acids. CDR3 coding DNA: TGTGCCAGCAGTTCGTACAGAACTGGGGCCAACGTCCTGACTTTC. This codes for CASSSYRTGANVLTF. The complete variable domain, with remaining parts taken from reference TRBV27 and TRBJ2-6, reads EAQVTQNPRYLITVTGKKLTVTCSQNMNHEYMSWYRQDPGLGLRQIYYSMNVEVTDKGDVPEGYKVSRKEKRNFPLILESPSPNQTSLYFCASSSYRTGANVLTFGAGSRLTVL.

The chain has TRBV5-6 and TRBJ2-5; 8 nucleotides agree with TRBD1. The germline V gene has CDR1 SGHDT and CDR2 YYEEEE. CDR3 length: 13 amino acids. V shed 4 bases, J shed 5 bases, and the junction held 4 bases outside the gene matches. CDR3 sequence: CASSRTGSETQYF. The CDR3 DNA follows: TGTGCCAGCAGCCGGACAGGGTCTGAGACCCAGTACTTC.

V and J are TRBV5-4 and TRBJ2-7; 10 bases map to TRBD2. The CDR3 spans 14 residues. Per the germline V gene, CDR1 is SGHNT and CDR2 is YYREEE (reference sequence). J was trimmed by 7 bases and V by 4 bases; bases with no gene match: 8. CDR3 in DNA: TGTGCCAGCAGCAAGCGGGAGGGCCGGGGTGAGCAGTACTTC. It specifies CASSKREGRGEQYF. Drawing the rest from reference TRBV5-4 and TRBJ2-7, the complete variable domain is ETGVTQSPTHLIKTRGQQVTLRCSSQSGHNTVSWYQQALGQGPQFIFQYYREEENGRGNFPPRFSGLQFPNYSSELNVNALELDDSALYLCASSKREGRGEQYFGPGTRLTVT.

Concerning this clone: The sample holds other DNA sequences that translate to the same CDR3. The rearrangement uses TRBV20-1 and TRBJ2-1; a possible D gene is TRBD2 (5 bases). This CDR3 has 10 amino acids. CDR1 DFQATT and CDR2 SNEGSKA come from the germline V gene (reference sequence). V lost 5 bases, J lost 6 bases, and 5 bases lay in between. This chain's CDR3 is CSAGGNEQFF. In nucleotides, the CDR3 is TGCAGTGCTGGAGGCAATGAGCAGTTCTTC.

J is TRBJ2-5 and V is TRBV28; no reliable D call. V lost 3 bases to trimming and J lost 1 base, with 12 bases between them. Germline values: CDR1 MDHEN, CDR2 SYDVKM. The CDR3 extends over 15 amino acids. The CDR3 region has the DNA TGTGCCAGCAGTTTGCGAAGGGCACTCCAAGAGACCCAGTACTTC. This gives the protein CASSLRRALQETQYF. The entire variable domain, with the rest obtained from reference TRBV28 and TRBJ2-5, is as follows: DVKVTQSSRYLVKRTGEKVFLECVQDMDHENMFWYRQDPGLGLRLIYFSYDVKMKEKGDIPEGYSVSREKKERFSLILESASTNQTSMYLCASSLRRALQETQYFGPGTRLLVL.

This clone was observed a single time. The chain combines TRBV7-2 with TRBJ2-3; TRBD2 matches at 12 bases. The CDR3 spans 12 residues. The germline CDR1 and CDR2 sequences are SGHTA and FQGNSA. Trimming cost V 5 bases and J 14 bases; bases outside gene matches: 5. The CDR3 is CASSLRLAGAYF. The CDR3 DNA sequence: TGTGCCAGCAGCCTAAGACTAGCGGGAGCGTATTTT. The complete variable domain, with remaining parts taken from reference TRBV7-2 and TRBJ2-3, reads GAGVSQSPSNKVTEKGKDVELRCDPISGHTALYWYRQSLGQGLEFLIYFQGNSAPDKSGLPSDRFSAERTGGSVSTLTIQRTQQEDSAVYLCASSLRLAGAYFGPGTRLTVL.

The genes are TRBV10-1 and TRBJ2-7, with TRBD1 matching over 7 bases. V dropped 4 bases and J dropped 3; count of bases not matched to a gene: 0. Germline V gene sequence: CDR1 WNHNN, CDR2 SYGVQD (reference sequence). This CDR3 has 12 amino acids. CDR3 region: CASSAGGYEQYF. The DNA for the CDR3 is TGCGCCAGCAGTGCAGGGGGCTACGAGCAGTACTTC.

J is TRBJ1-2 and V is TRBV7-4; D not certain. Germline V CDR1 and CDR2: SGHVT, SQSDAQ. Trimming removed 2 bases from V and 5 bases from J, with 12 bases in between. This CDR3 is 14 amino acids long. CDR3 in amino acids: CASSLTRFYYGYTF. The CDR3 nucleotides read TGTGCCAGCAGCTTAACGCGCTTCTATTATGGCTACACCTTC. The full variable domain, its missing parts supplied by reference TRBV7-4 and TRBJ1-2, is GAGVSQSPRYKVAKRGRDVALRCDSISGHVTLYWYRQTLGQGSEVLTYSQSDAQRDKSGRPSGRFSAERPERSVSTLKIQRTEQGDSAVYLCASSLTRFYYGYTFGSGTRLTVV.

This clone was picked up one time. The gene calls are TRBV4-3 and TRBJ2-7; D may be TRBD1 (5 bases). The CDR3 sequence is 15 residues long. Germline V gene lookup returns CDR1 LGHNA and CDR2 YSLEER. Trimming removed 1 base from V and 6 bases from J, with 16 bases in between. In nucleotides, the CDR3 is TGCGCCAGCAGCCAAGTTGGCGCAGGGAAGAGCGAGCAGTACTTC. This encodes CASSQVGAGKSEQYF.

This rearrangement joins TRBV6-4 to TRBJ2-1; 9 bases align to TRBD2. Germline V gene lookup returns CDR1 MRHNA and CDR2 SNTAGT. This CDR3 region has 15 residues. Unmatched junction bases numbered 9, after V lost 5 bases and J lost 7 bases. CDR3 amino acids: CASSLRGRAGNEQFF. In DNA form, the CDR3 reads TGTGCCAGCAGTTTGCGCGGGAGGGCCGGAAATGAGCAGTTCTTC.

This chain joins TRBV27 and TRBJ2-1; TRBD2 matches at 13 bases. Germline V gene data show CDR1 as MNHEY and CDR2 as SMNVEV (reference sequence). V was pared by 4 bases and J by 0 bases, with 15 bases of the junction left unmatched. The CDR3 contains 21 residues. The CDR3 DNA reads TGTGCCAGCAGTTCACAACTAACGGGACTAGCGGGGCGGCGCTCCTACAATGAGCAGTTCTTC. Protein sequence: CASSSQLTGLAGRRSYNEQFF.

This chain joins TRBV2 and TRBJ2-5; D might be TRBD2 (5 bases). V was cut by 8 bases and J by 4 bases, with 17 bases left in between. The V gene's germline CDR1 is SNHLY and CDR2 FYNNEI. This CDR3 is 14 amino acids long. CDR3 nucleotides: TGTGCCAGCGGCCCCCAGTTGCGGGCAGAGACCCAGTACTTC. Its protein is CASGPQLRAETQYF.

This clone turned up a few times. The V gene is TRBV4-1, the J gene TRBJ2-7; D is uncertain. The CDR3 extends over 11 amino acids. V was clipped by 7 bases and J by 2 bases, with 6 bases between them. Per the germline V gene, CDR1 is MGHRA and CDR2 is YSYEKL. CDR3 in DNA: TGCGCCAGCAAAGCGACCTACGAGCAGTACTTC. Protein sequence: CASKATYEQYF.

The J gene is TRBJ2-3, the V gene TRBV7-6, with 7 bases identical to TRBD1. The V and J ends lost 5 bases and 2 bases, in that order; junction bases with no gene match: 10. Germline V gives CDR1 SGHVS, CDR2 FNYEAQ. The CDR3 is 16 residues long. The CDR3 loop is CASSRTTGVATDTQYF. CDR3 DNA: TGTGCCAGCAGCCGGACAACAGGGGTGGCCACAGATACGCAGTATTTT. Complete variable domain (other parts from reference TRBV7-6 and TRBJ2-3): GAGVSQSPRYKVTKRGQDVALRCDPISGHVSLYWYRQALGQGPEFLTYFNYEAQQDKSGLPNDRFSAERPEGSISTLTIQRTEQRDSAMYRCASSRTTGVATDTQYFGPGTRLTVL.

The chain carries TRBV19 and TRBJ1-2, with D unclear. V shed 7 bases and J shed 1 base, with 10 bases lying between them. Germline loops: CDR1 LNHDA, CDR2 SQIVND (reference sequence). CDR3 length: 13 amino acids. The CDR3 DNA is TGTGCCAGTACCCCCGATTATAACTATGGCTACACCTTC. Its protein product is CASTPDYNYGYTF. Together with reference TRBV19 and TRBJ1-2, the CDR3 gives the full variable domain: DGGITQSPKYLFRKEGQNVTLSCEQNLNHDAMYWYRQDPGQGLRLIYYSQIVNDFQKGDIAEGYSVSREKKESFPLTVTSAQKNPTAFYLCASTPDYNYGYTFGSGTRLTVV.

Only one count was recorded for this clone. V and J are TRBV14 and TRBJ2-2; TRBD2 agrees at 10 bases. With 0 bases clipped from V and 7 bases from J, the junction kept 8 bases outside the gene matches. This CDR3 spans 17 amino acids. Germline values: CDR1 SGHDN, CDR2 FVKESK. The CDR3, as DNA: TGTGCCAGCAGCCAAGATCTTCTAGCGGGAGTTGTCGGGGAGCTGTTTTTT. Amino acid sequence: CASSQDLLAGVVGELFF.

The genes are TRBV7-6 and TRBJ1-4; a weak D match, TRBD1 (6 bases). Germline V gene data show CDR1 as SGHVS and CDR2 as FNYEAQ. There are 14 residues in the CDR3. V was shortened by 0 bases and J by 7 bases, with 9 bases between the two germline ends. The CDR3 loop reads CASSLAQGSEKLFF. For the CDR3, the DNA is TGTGCCAGCAGCTTAGCACAGGGAAGTGAAAAACTGTTTTTT.

The CDR3, as DNA: TGCGCCAGCAGCCAAGCAGTAGTCAGGGAGGCTGCTTTCTTT. It specifies CASSQAVVREAAFF. This chain connects TRBV4-1 to TRBJ1-1; TRBD1 is a possible D gene (5 bases). CDR3 length: 14 amino acids. Trimming pared 1 base from V and 11 bases from J, leaving 17 bases between. Germline CDR1 reads MGHRA; CDR2 reads YSYEKL.

The chain carries TRBV7-3 and TRBJ2-1; the D gene is possibly TRBD2 (5 bases). From germline, CDR1 is SGHTA and CDR2 FQGTGA. This CDR3 spans 17 amino acids. Trimming left V 2 bases short and J 5 bases short, with 19 bases between. CDR3 sequence: CASSLGFSGPLHNEQFF. In DNA form, the CDR3 reads TGTGCCAGCAGCTTAGGTTTCAGCGGACCCCTCCACAATGAGCAGTTCTTC.

This chain connects TRBV5-6 to TRBJ2-7; D may correspond to TRBD1 or TRBD2 (6 bases each). This CDR3 comprises 14 residues. V was cut by 1 base and J by 2 bases, with 10 bases left in between. Germline CDR1 and CDR2: SGHDT and YYEEEE. CDR3: CASSLRGPAYEQYF. CDR3 bases: TGTGCCAGCAGCTTGCGGGGGCCGGCCTACGAGCAGTACTTC.

The chain has TRBV5-4 and TRBJ2-2; either TRBD1 or TRBD2 may fit D (6 bases each). CDR1 and CDR2 from the germline V gene are SGHNT and YYREEE (reference sequence). V lost 10 bases to trimming and J lost 0 bases, with 13 bases between them. The CDR3 extends over 14 amino acids. DNA for the CDR3: TGTGCCGAGGGGGAGGACGCGAACACCGGGGAGCTGTTTTTT. Its protein product is CAEGEDANTGELFF.